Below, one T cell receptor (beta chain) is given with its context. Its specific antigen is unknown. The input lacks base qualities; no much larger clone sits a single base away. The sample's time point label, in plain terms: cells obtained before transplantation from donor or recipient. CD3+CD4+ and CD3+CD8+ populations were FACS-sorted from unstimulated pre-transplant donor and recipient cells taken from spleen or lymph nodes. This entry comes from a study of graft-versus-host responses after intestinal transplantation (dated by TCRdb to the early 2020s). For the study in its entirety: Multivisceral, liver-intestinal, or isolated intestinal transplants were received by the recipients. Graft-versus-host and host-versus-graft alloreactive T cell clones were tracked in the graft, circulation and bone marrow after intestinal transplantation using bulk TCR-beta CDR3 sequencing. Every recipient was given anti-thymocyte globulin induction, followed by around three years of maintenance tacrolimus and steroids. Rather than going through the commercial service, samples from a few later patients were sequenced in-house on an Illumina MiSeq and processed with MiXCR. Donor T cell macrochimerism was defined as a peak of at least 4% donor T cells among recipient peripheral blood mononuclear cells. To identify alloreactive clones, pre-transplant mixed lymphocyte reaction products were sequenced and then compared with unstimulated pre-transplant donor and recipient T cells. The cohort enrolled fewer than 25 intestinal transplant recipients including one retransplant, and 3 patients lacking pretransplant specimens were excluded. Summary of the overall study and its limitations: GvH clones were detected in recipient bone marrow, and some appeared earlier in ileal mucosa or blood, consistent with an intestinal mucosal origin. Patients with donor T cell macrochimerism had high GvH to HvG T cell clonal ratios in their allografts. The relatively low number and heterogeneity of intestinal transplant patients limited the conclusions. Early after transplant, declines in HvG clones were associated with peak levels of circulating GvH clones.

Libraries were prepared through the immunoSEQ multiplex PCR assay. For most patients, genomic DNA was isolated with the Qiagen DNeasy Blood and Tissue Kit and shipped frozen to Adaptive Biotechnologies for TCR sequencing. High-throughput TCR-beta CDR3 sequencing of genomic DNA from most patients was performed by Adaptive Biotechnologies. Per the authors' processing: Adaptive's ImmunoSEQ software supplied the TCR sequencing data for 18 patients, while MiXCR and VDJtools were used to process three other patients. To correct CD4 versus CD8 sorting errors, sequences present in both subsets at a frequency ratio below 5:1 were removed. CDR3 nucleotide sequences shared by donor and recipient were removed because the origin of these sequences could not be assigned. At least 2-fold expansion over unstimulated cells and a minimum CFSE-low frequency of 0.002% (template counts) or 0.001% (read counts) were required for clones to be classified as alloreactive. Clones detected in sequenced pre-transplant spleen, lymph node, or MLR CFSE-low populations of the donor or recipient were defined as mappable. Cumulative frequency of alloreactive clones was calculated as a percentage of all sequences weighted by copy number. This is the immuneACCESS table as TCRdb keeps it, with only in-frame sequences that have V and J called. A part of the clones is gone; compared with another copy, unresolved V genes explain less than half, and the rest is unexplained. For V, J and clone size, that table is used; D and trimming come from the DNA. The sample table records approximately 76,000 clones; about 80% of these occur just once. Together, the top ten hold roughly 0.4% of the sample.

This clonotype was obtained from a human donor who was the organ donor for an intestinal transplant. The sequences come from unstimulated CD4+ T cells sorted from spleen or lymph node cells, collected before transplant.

The nucleotide sequence is given as TGTGCCAGCAGGCCTTTAGGGGCCCCAGATACGCAGTATTTT. This gives the protein CASRPLGAPDTQYF. The chain uses TRBV27 and TRBJ2-3; 5 matching bases give a weak D call of TRBD1. At the junction V is shortened by 6 bases and J by 4 bases, with 14 bases in between. The CDR3, from cysteine to phenylalanine, totals 14 residues. Only the CDR3 part of the read is kept: 42 bases, read in frame from the first base. The germline V gene (reference sequence) provides CDR1 MNHEY and CDR2 SMNVEV.